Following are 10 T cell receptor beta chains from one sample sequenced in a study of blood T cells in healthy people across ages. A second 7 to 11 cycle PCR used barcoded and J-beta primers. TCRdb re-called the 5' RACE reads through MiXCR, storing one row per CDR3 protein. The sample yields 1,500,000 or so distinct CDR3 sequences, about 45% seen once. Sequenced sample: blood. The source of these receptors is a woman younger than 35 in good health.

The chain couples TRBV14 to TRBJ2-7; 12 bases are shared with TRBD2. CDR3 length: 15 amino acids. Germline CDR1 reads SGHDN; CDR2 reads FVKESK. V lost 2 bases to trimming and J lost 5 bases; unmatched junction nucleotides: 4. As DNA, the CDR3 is TGTGCCAGCAGCCAACTAGCGGGAGGGTCCCACGAGCAGTACTTC. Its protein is CASSQLAGGSHEQYF.

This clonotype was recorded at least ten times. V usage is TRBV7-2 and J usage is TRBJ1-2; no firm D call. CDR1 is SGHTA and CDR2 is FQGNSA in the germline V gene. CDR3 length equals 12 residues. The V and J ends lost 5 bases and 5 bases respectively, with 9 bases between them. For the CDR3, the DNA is TGTGCCAGCAGCGAAACCCTATATGGCTACACCTTC. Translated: CASSETLYGYTF.

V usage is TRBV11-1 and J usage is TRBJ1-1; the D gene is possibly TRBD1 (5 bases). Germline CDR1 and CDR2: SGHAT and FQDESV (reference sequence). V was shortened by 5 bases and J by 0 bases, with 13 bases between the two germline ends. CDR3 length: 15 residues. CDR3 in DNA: TGTGCCAGCAGCCCCCAACAGGCCATGAACACTGAAGCTTTCTTT. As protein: CASSPQQAMNTEAFF.

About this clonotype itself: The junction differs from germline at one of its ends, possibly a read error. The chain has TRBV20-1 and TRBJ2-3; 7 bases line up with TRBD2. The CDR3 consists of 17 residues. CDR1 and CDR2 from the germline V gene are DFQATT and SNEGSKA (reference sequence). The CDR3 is CSAPPPLRELGTDTQYF. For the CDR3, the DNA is TGTAGTGCTCCCCCCCCTTTGCGGGAGCTGGGCACAGATACGCAGTATTTT.

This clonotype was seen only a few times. For the CDR3, the DNA is TGCAGCGTTGAAGGCCTTGTAGGGGCCAAAAACATTCAGTACTTC. Protein sequence: CSVEGLVGAKNIQYF. V is TRBV29-1 and J is TRBJ2-4; no reliable D call. Germline assignment: CDR1 SQVTM and CDR2 ANQGSEA. The V and J ends lost 1 base and 1 base respectively, with 11 bases between them. There are 15 residues in the CDR3.

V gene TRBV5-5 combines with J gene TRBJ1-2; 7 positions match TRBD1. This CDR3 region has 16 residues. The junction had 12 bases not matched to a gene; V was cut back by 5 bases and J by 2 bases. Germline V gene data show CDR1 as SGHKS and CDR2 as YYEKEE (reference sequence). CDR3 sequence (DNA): TGTGCCAGCAGTACTACCGGGACAGCACAGAACTATGGCTACACCTTC. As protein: CASSTTGTAQNYGYTF.

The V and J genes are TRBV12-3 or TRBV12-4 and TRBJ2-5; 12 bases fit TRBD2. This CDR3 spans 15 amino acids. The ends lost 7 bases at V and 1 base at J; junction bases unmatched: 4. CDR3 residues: CASTRLAGAQETQYF. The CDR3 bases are TGTGCCAGCACTCGACTAGCGGGGGCCCAAGAGACCCAGTACTTC.

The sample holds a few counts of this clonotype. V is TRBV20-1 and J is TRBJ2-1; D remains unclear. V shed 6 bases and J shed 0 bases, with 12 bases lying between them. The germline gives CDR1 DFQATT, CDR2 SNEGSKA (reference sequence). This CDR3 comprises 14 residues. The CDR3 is CSAHPLSSYNEQFF. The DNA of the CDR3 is TGCAGTGCGCACCCCCTTAGCTCCTACAATGAGCAGTTCTTC.

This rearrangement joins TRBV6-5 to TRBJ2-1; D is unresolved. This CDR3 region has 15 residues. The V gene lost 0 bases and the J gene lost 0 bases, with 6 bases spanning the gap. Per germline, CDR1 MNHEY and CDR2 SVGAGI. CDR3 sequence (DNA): TGTGCCAGCAGTTACTCCTCTCACTCCTACAATGAGCAGTTCTTC. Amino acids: CASSYSSHSYNEQFF.

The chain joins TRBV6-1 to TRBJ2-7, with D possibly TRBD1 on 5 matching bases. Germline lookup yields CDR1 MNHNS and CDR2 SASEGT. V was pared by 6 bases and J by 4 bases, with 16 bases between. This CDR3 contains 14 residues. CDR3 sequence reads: CASRFLRGAYEQYF. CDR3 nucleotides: TGTGCCAGCAGATTTCTAAGGGGCGCATACGAGCAGTACTTC.